The following is a TCR beta chain sequence with its context. Libraries were prepared by immunoSEQ multiplex PCR; TCRdb keeps only in-frame clonotypes and omits some of them. The sample lists 150,000 to 200,000 clones, 84% occurring once. This specimen belongs to a study of blood T cell repertoires in COVID-19. Germline CDR1 KGHSH, CDR2 LQKENI. The CDR3 loop spans 14 amino acids. Trimming left V 5 bases short and J 4 bases short, with 13 bases between. This rearrangement joins TRBV18 to TRBJ2-3; TRBD1 might be the D (5 bases). The sample consisted of peripheral blood. This TCR came from a woman in her sixties or seventies with COVID-19, enrolled during active disease. The CDR3 spells CASSYFVGADTQYF. In DNA form, the CDR3 reads TGTGCCAGCTCATACTTCGTAGGGGCAGATACGCAGTATTTT.